One sample yielded the 26 T cell receptor beta chains listed below, sequenced in a study of vaccination and CD4 T cells after COVID-19. The Oncomine TCR Beta short-read assay sequenced DNA from cultured CD4+ T cells. TCRdb ran MiXCR on the PCR reads and lists one entry per CDR3 protein. Of several thousand distinct CDR3 sequences in the sample, about 64% were seen once. These receptors' targets are unknown. The treatment here: approximately 10-day PBMC culture with coronavirus spike peptide pools or control peptides (ViraFEST assay). The sample taken for sequencing was CD4+ T cells from blood, cultured in vitro. The receptors were sampled from a human donor who had recovered from COVID-19.

This chain links TRBV2 with TRBJ2-3, with 10 bases aligning to TRBD2. CDR3 length: 15 residues. V lost 6 bases and J lost 2; bases outside the gene matches: 5. Germline lookup yields CDR1 SNHLY and CDR2 FYNNEI. Written as DNA, the CDR3 is TGTGCCAGCAGGGCCGGGACTAGCGACACAGATACGCAGTATTTT. This sequence encodes CASRAGTSDTDTQYF. Based on the CDR3 plus reference TRBV2 and TRBJ2-3, the full variable domain is EPEVTQTPSHQVTQMGQEVILRCVPISNHLYFYWYRQILGQKVEFLVSFYNNEISEKSEIFDDQFSVERPDGSNFTLKIRSTKLEDSAMYFCASRAGTSDTDTQYFGPGTRLTVL.

The chain couples TRBV19 to TRBJ2-7; TRBD1 or TRBD2 may be the D gene (5 bases each). V lost 5 bases and J lost 0, with 11 bases in between. Germline CDR1 reads LNHDA; CDR2 reads SQIVND (reference sequence). The length of the CDR3 is 14 residues. CDR3 coding DNA: TGTGCCAGTAGTTTTGGGGGAGTCTCCTACGAGCAGTACTTC. The encoded protein is CASSFGGVSYEQYF.

V is TRBV7-9 and J is TRBJ2-3; D not certain. Germline V lookup: CDR1 SEHNR, CDR2 FQNEAQ (reference sequence). V was shortened by 0 bases and J by 4 bases, with 11 bases between the two germline ends. CDR3 length: 15 amino acids. Here the CDR3 DNA reads TGTGCCAGCAGCTTAGCCTCCTGGTACGCAGATACGCAGTATTTT. Protein product: CASSLASWYADTQYF. Looking up the rest from reference TRBV7-9 and TRBJ2-3 gives the full variable domain: DTGVSQNPRHKITKRGQNVTFRCDPISEHNRLYWYRQTLGQGPEFLTYFQNEAQLEKSRLLSDRFSAERPKGSFSTLEIQRTEQGDSAMYLCASSLASWYADTQYFGPGTRLTVL.

The chain carries TRBV6-1 and TRBJ1-2; tentative D call: TRBD1 (5 bases). Germline-derived CDR1 and CDR2 are MNHNS and SASEGT. The length of the CDR3 is 14 residues. Trimming took 4 bases from V and 3 from J, leaving 12 bases between them. CDR3 residues: CASSGGGPDYGYTF. The CDR3 coding sequence is TGTGCCAGCAGTGGTGGGGGACCGGACTATGGCTACACCTTC.

The gene calls are TRBV20-1 and TRBJ1-2; D is perhaps TRBD1 (5 bases). Germline V gene sequence: CDR1 DFQATT, CDR2 SNEGSKA (reference sequence). Trimming took off 3 bases at V and 2 bases at J, with 25 bases between the two ends. This CDR3 has 18 amino acids. The CDR3 DNA is TGCAGTGCTAGGAAGGGTGAAGGGGAGATGTGGAAAAACTATGGCTACACCTTC. Encoded protein: CSARKGEGEMWKNYGYTF.

This clonotype was detected once. V is TRBV20-1 and J is TRBJ1-1, with 8 bases aligning to TRBD1. J was trimmed by 5 bases and V by 2 bases; bases with no gene match: 10. The CDR3 is 15 amino acids. The germline CDR1 and CDR2 sequences are DFQATT and SNEGSKA (reference sequence). DNA for the CDR3: TGCAGTGCTAGACAAACTGACAGGGGAGGAACTGAAGCTTTCTTT. Translation: CSARQTDRGGTEAFF.

This chain connects TRBV4-2 to TRBJ1-2, with D uncertain. Deletions cut 0 bases from V and 5 bases from J, with 7 bases between. Germline CDR1 is LGHNA and CDR2 is YNFKEQ. This CDR3 region has 13 residues. The CDR3 loop is CASSQEGGYGYTF. The CDR3 DNA is TGTGCCAGCAGCCAAGAGGGAGGGTATGGCTACACCTTC.

This chain joins TRBV6-1 and TRBJ1-2; 11 bases align to TRBD1. With V trimmed by 5 bases and J by 4 bases, 6 bases remained unmatched. This CDR3 has 15 amino acids. Germline V gene sequence: CDR1 MNHNS, CDR2 SASEGT. The CDR3: CASSRPGQGGYGYTF. For the CDR3, the DNA is TGTGCCAGCAGTAGACCGGGACAGGGGGGCTATGGCTACACCTTC.

About this clonotype: Its ends do not fully match the called genes, so a read error is possible. The chain employs TRBV27 and TRBJ2-5; 7 bases are shared with TRBD1. CDR3 length: 17 residues. CDR1 and CDR2 from the germline V gene are MNHEY and SMNVEV (reference sequence). As DNA, the CDR3 is TGTGCCAGCAGTTCCTACCGGGACAGCCAATACCAAGAAACCCAGTACTTC. As protein: CASSSYRDSQYQETQYF.

V and J are TRBV21-1 and TRBJ2-5. TRBV21-1 is a pseudogene. The CDR3 is 12 residues long. CDR3 sequence reads: CASSKCCKTQYF. The CDR3 DNA is TGTGCCAGCAGCAAATGTTGCAAGACCCAGTACTTC.

V gene TRBV20-1 combines with J gene TRBJ1-2; D is possibly TRBD1 (6 bases). The CDR3 has 15 residues. Trimming shortened V by 5 bases and J by 5 bases, and 21 bases separated the two germline ends. The V gene's germline CDR1 is DFQATT and CDR2 SNEGSKA (reference sequence). The CDR3 DNA reads as TGCAGTGCTTTCGGACAGACCACCAAGTCATATGGCTACACCTTC. This translates into CSAFGQTTKSYGYTF.

This clonotype appeared a few times. This chain uses TRBV6-1 with TRBJ2-7; D might be TRBD1 (5 bases). Trimming removed 2 bases from V and 1 base from J, with 9 bases in between. This CDR3 has 14 amino acids. CDR1 is MNHNS and CDR2 is SASEGT in the germline V gene. In DNA, the CDR3 is TGTGCCAGCAGTGAAATATCAGGGTCCTACGAGCAGTACTTC. Protein product: CASSEISGSYEQYF.

This clonotype qualifies as medium-sized. The chain recombines TRBV4-2 with TRBJ1-1, with no clear D. The CDR3 loop spans 14 amino acids. CDR1 and CDR2 from the germline V gene are LGHNA and YNFKEQ. Trimming stripped 1 base from V and 0 bases from J, with 6 bases between. CDR3 protein: CASSQGSLNTEAFF. The CDR3, as DNA: TGTGCCAGCAGCCAAGGGTCATTGAACACTGAAGCTTTCTTT.

The chain uses TRBV7-3 and TRBJ2-3, with no clear D. The germline CDR1 and CDR2 sequences are SGHTA and FQGTGA. The V end was cut by 5 bases, the J end by 2 bases, with 5 bases between. The CDR3 is 12 residues long. The CDR3 loop reads CASSMDTDTQYF. The CDR3 DNA follows: TGTGCCAGCAGCATGGACACAGATACGCAGTATTTT.

The chain carries TRBV12-3 or TRBV12-4 and TRBJ2-7; D is unresolved. The CDR3 has 15 residues. Trimming took off 5 bases at V and 0 bases at J, with 14 bases between the two ends. This CDR3 is CASSALSTASYEQYF. The DNA of the CDR3 is TGTGCCAGCAGTGCCTTGAGTACGGCCTCCTACGAGCAGTACTTC.

This clonotype has a single count. The CDR3 DNA sequence: TGTGCCAGCAGCAAGGAAAGGCCGACTAGCGGCATTCAAGAGACCCAGTACTTC. It is translated as CASSKERPTSGIQETQYF. The V gene is TRBV21-1, the J gene TRBJ2-5; TRBD2 was called by the table and not checked on the DNA. TRBV21-1 is a pseudogene locus. The CDR3 sequence is 18 residues long.

The genes are TRBV6-1 and TRBJ1-6; D possibly corresponds to TRBD1 (5 bases). The CDR3 sequence is 14 residues long. V lost 5 bases to trimming and J lost 9 bases, with 14 bases between them. Germline V CDR1 and CDR2: MNHNS, SASEGT. The CDR3 loop reads CASSQPGRSSPLHF. CDR3 DNA sequence: TGTGCCAGCAGTCAACCGGGACGAAGTTCACCCCTCCACTTT.

The chain is built from TRBV7-9 and TRBJ1-1, with a possible D match to TRBD1 (5 bases). This CDR3 has 15 residues. Trimming took 5 bases from V and 0 from J, leaving 13 bases between them. The germline CDR1 and CDR2 sequences are SEHNR and FQNEAQ (reference sequence). CDR3 sequence (DNA): TGTGCCAGCAGCCCACGGGGGAACATGAACACTGAAGCTTTCTTT. This translates into CASSPRGNMNTEAFF.

The rearrangement joins TRBV6-1 to TRBJ1-2; D unresolved. Trimming removed 3 bases at V and 4 bases at J, with 24 bases between. The CDR3 contains 18 residues. Looked up from germline, CDR1 is MNHNS and CDR2 is SASEGT. The CDR3: CASSDLGTTQGLIYGYTF. The CDR3 DNA reads TGTGCCAGCAGTGATCTGGGTACCACACAAGGGTTAATCTATGGCTACACCTTC.

Concerning this clonotype: One end of the junction is discordant with germline, which a read error may explain. The chain recombines TRBV24-1 with TRBJ2-5; the D call may be TRBD1 or TRBD2 (6 bases each). Germline V gives CDR1 KGHDR, CDR2 SFDVKD. There are 15 residues in the CDR3. CDR3 sequence reads: CATSTSTGPGETRYF. The CDR3 coding sequence is TGTGCCACCAGTACAAGCACAGGGCCGGGAGAGACCCGGTACTTC.

This sequence joins TRBV6-1 and TRBJ1-2; D not certain. V lost 6 bases to trimming and J lost 4 bases, with 15 bases between them. Per the germline V gene, CDR1 is MNHNS and CDR2 is SASEGT. There are 14 residues in the CDR3. The CDR3, as DNA: TGTGCCAGCAGCTCACCTGGAGTCTCCTATGGCTACACCTTC. It yields the protein CASSSPGVSYGYTF.

V usage is TRBV24-1 and J usage is TRBJ2-1; D is possibly TRBD1 or TRBD2 (7 bases each). V gave up 2 bases and J gave up 7 bases, with 11 bases separating them. Germline V lookup: CDR1 KGHDR, CDR2 SFDVKD. CDR3 length: 14 residues. The CDR3 DNA sequence: TGTGCCACCAGTGATTGGGAGGGGGCAAATGAGCAGTTCTTC. It encodes CATSDWEGANEQFF.

There are a few counts of this clonotype. The chain employs TRBV23-1 and TRBJ1-2; D is unresolved. TRBV23-1 falls under the ORF class, with uncertain function. Deletions cut 8 bases from V and 5 bases from J, with 3 bases between. There are 9 residues in the CDR3. The CDR3 coding sequence is TGCGCCAGCTCTTATGGCTACACCTTC. This sequence encodes CASSYGYTF.

In this sample, this clonotype turned up a few times. V gene TRBV6-1 combines with J gene TRBJ2-7; no clear D. The CDR3 has 11 residues. Germline-derived CDR1 and CDR2 are MNHNS and SASEGT. V lost 6 bases and J lost 7, with 10 bases in between. CDR3 in amino acids: CASSRWGEQYF. CDR3 DNA sequence: TGTGCCAGCAGCCGCTGGGGAGAGCAGTACTTC.

Only a few counts were recorded for this clonotype. The genes are TRBV24-1 and TRBJ1-2, with no clear D. From germline, CDR1 is KGHDR and CDR2 SFDVKD. The length of the CDR3 is 12 residues. The V and J ends lost 4 bases and 3 bases respectively, with 5 bases between them. The CDR3 DNA reads as TGTGCCACCAGTGAGGGGTACTATGGCTACACCTTC. It yields the protein CATSEGYYGYTF.

This clonotype was found a few times. This chain joins TRBV6-5 and TRBJ1-2; 7 positions agree with TRBD1. V lost 2 bases, J lost 0 bases, and 6 bases stayed unmatched. The germline V gene has CDR1 MNHEY and CDR2 SVGAGI. This CDR3 has 16 residues. CDR3 amino acids: CASSYLLTGTNYGYTF. The CDR3 DNA follows: TGTGCCAGCAGTTACCTACTGACAGGGACTAACTATGGCTACACCTTC.